These 13 T cell receptor beta chains share one sample of origin, sequenced in a study of shared clonotypes between healthy human individuals. TCRdb's table, derived via immunoSEQ multiplex PCR, lists solely in-frame clones and lacks some. Of about 2.4 million clones in the sample, 80% to 95% were seen once. The sample taken for sequencing was naive CD4+ T cells from PBMCs. Sample subset: CD45RA+ positively selected. The receptors come from a man between 18 and 29 years old in good health. Some clones in this sample may be carry-over from other donors' samples.

The chain couples TRBV28 to TRBJ2-2; D not certain. The CDR3 has 13 amino acids. V shed 5 bases and J shed 6 bases, with 10 bases lying between them. CDR1 and CDR2 (germline): MDHEN, SYDVKM. CDR3 in amino acids: CASSTTVAGELFF. As DNA, the CDR3 is TGTGCCAGCAGTACAACGGTGGCCGGGGAGCTGTTTTTT.

The chain uses TRBV11-2 and TRBJ2-1; 8 bases fit TRBD2. The junction had 7 bases not matched to a gene; V was cut back by 3 bases and J by 3 bases. This CDR3 region has 16 residues. Germline assignment: CDR1 SGHAT and CDR2 FQNNGV. CDR3 sequence reads: CASSFYGGRFYNEQFF. The CDR3 nucleotides are TGTGCCAGCAGCTTTTATGGCGGGAGGTTCTACAATGAGCAGTTCTTC. The whole variable domain, filled in from reference TRBV11-2 and TRBJ2-1, reads EAGVAQSPRYKIIEKRQSVAFWCNPISGHATLYWYQQILGQGPKLLIQFQNNGVVDDSQLPKDRFSAERLKGVDSTLKIQPAKLEDSAVYLCASSFYGGRFYNEQFFGPGTRLTVL.

Note on this clone: The sample carries other DNA sequences with the same CDR3. This CDR3 is CASSLGQGFEQYF. CDR3 coding DNA: TGCGCCAGCAGCTTGGGACAGGGGTTCGAGCAGTACTTC. This sequence joins TRBV5-1 and TRBJ2-7, with 8 bases lining up with TRBD1. The CDR3 runs 13 residues. V dropped 0 bases and J dropped 6; count of bases not matched to a gene: 2. Germline V gene lookup returns CDR1 SGHRS and CDR2 YFSETQ.

This clone appeared a few times. The chain links TRBV5-1 to TRBJ2-5; D may be TRBD2 (5 bases). The CDR3 runs to 12 residues. Germline values: CDR1 SGHRS, CDR2 YFSETQ. Deletions cut 7 bases from V and 5 bases from J, with 12 bases between. The CDR3 DNA sequence: TGCGCCAGCCGAGGGAGTGTGGAGACCCAGTACTTC. It specifies CASRGSVETQYF.

This clone occurred once. V usage is TRBV4-1 and J usage is TRBJ2-7; D gene uncertain. There are 16 residues in the CDR3. Per the germline V gene, CDR1 is MGHRA and CDR2 is YSYEKL. With 4 bases removed from V and 7 bases from J, the gap between germline ends came to 23 bases. The CDR3 nucleotides are TGCGCCAGCAGCCCGGGTAGGACCGGCCTAGGAGAAGAGCAGTACTTC. It encodes CASSPGRTGLGEEQYF.

With regard to this clone: The sample carries other DNA sequences with the same CDR3. This chain connects TRBV7-9 to TRBJ2-7; 11 bases are a match to TRBD1. There are 14 residues in the CDR3. V dropped 4 bases and J dropped 2; count of bases not matched to a gene: 1. Germline CDR1 reads SEHNR; CDR2 reads FQNEAQ (reference sequence). CDR3 sequence reads: CASSSGQGAYEQYF. The CDR3, as DNA: TGTGCCAGCAGCTCGGGACAGGGGGCCTACGAGCAGTACTTC. Full variable domain (rest looked up from reference TRBV7-9 and TRBJ2-7): DTGVSQNPRHKITKRGQNVTFRCDPISEHNRLYWYRQTLGQGPEFLTYFQNEAQLEKSRLLSDRFSAERPKGSFSTLEIQRTEQGDSAMYLCASSSGQGAYEQYFGPGTRLTVT.

About this clone itself: This same CDR3 is encoded by further DNA sequences in the sample. CDR3 amino acids: CASSDRGHQPQHF. The CDR3 DNA follows: TGCGCCAGCAGTGATCGGGGGCACCAGCCCCAGCATTTT. V gene TRBV10-1 combines with J gene TRBJ1-5, with a tentative D call TRBD1 (6 bases). The CDR3 is 13 residues long. Trimming left V 3 bases short and J 7 bases short, with 10 bases between. Germline-derived CDR1 and CDR2 are WNHNN and SYGVQD (reference sequence).

CDR3 nucleotide sequence: TGTGCCAGCAGCCCCCGTTCTACGAGTGAAGCTTTCTTT. Translated: CASSPRSTSEAFF. V is TRBV11-3 and J is TRBJ1-1, with D uncertain. The V and J ends lost 5 bases and 7 bases respectively, with 14 bases between them. CDR1 and CDR2 (germline): SGHNT, YENEEA. The CDR3 loop spans 13 amino acids.

This clone is a singleton in its sample. The chain combines TRBV2 with TRBJ2-7, with 7 bases fitting TRBD2. Germline loops: CDR1 SNHLY, CDR2 FYNNEI. V lost 6 bases, J lost 3 bases, and 2 bases stayed unmatched. CDR3 length: 12 amino acids. The CDR3 here is CASRGDYYEQYF. The DNA for the CDR3 is TGTGCCAGCAGAGGGGACTACTACGAGCAGTACTTC.

This chain joins TRBV5-1 and TRBJ2-7; no firm D call. Germline loops: CDR1 SGHRS, CDR2 YFSETQ. V lost 3 bases and J 1 base, leaving 8 bases between the germline ends. The CDR3 has 13 residues. The CDR3 DNA reads as TGCGCCAGCAGCTACACGGCTTCCTACGAGCAGTACTTC. Translated, it gives CASSYTASYEQYF.

The chain couples TRBV5-1 to TRBJ2-2; 10 bases are shared with TRBD2. In germline, CDR1 is SGHRS, CDR2 YFSETQ. Trimming cost V 10 bases and J 4 bases; bases outside gene matches: 13. The CDR3 length is 16 residues. This chain's CDR3 is CACTALAGVGTGELFF. CDR3 bases: TGCGCCTGTACTGCCCTAGCGGGAGTTGGCACCGGGGAGCTGTTTTTT.

The chain joins TRBV7-2 to TRBJ2-1; 10 nucleotides align to TRBD2. The V gene's germline CDR1 is SGHTA and CDR2 FQGNSA. This CDR3 has 15 amino acids. V lost 8 bases and J lost 1; bases outside the gene matches: 5. The CDR3 nucleotides read TGTGCCAGCGGGATAGCGGGGGGTTCCTACAATGAGCAGTTCTTC. It is translated as CASGIAGGSYNEQFF. Full variable domain (outside the CDR3, taken from reference TRBV7-2 and TRBJ2-1): GAGVSQSPSNKVTEKGKDVELRCDPISGHTALYWYRQSLGQGLEFLIYFQGNSAPDKSGLPSDRFSAERTGGSVSTLTIQRTQQEDSAVYLCASGIAGGSYNEQFFGPGTRLTVL.

The chain links TRBV4-3 to TRBJ2-5; D is ambiguous. The J call is uncertain, as TRBJ2-7 better fits the DNA end. The CDR3 has 13 amino acids. Germline V CDR1 and CDR2: LGHNA, YSLEER. CDR3 amino acids: CASSQVENVEQYF. The CDR3 DNA is TGCGCCAGCAGCCAAGTAGAAAACGTCGAGCAGTACTTC.